The sequence of this TCR beta chain was determined in a study of shared clonotypes between healthy human individuals. Study observations and caveats: Larger estimated richness was generally recorded for naive subsets relative to memory subsets.

Method: immunoSEQ multiplex PCR; TCRdb's copy keeps in-frame clones and lacks some. The sample includes a few million clones, more than 80% of them seen just once. The germline CDR1 and CDR2 sequences are LNHDA and SQIVND (reference sequence). Trimming stripped 4 bases from V and 0 bases from J, with 12 bases between. The CDR3 length is 16 residues. This clone has a handful of counts. Its matching antigen is unknown. This rearrangement joins TRBV19 to TRBJ2-2; tentatively, D is TRBD1 or TRBD2 (5 bases each). Input material: naive CD4+ T cells from PBMCs. This sample's subset: CD45RA+ positively selected. The receptor was isolated from a man aged 18 to 29 in good health. Some clones in this sample may be carry-over from other donors' samples. The CDR3 sequence is CASSTTGTANTGELFF. As DNA, the CDR3 is TGTGCCAGTAGTACAACCGGGACGGCGAACACCGGGGAGCTGTTTTTT.